This TCR beta chain was observed in a study of blood T cell repertoires in COVID-19. Some clones are missing from TCRdb's copy, which holds only in-frame ones; the method was immunoSEQ multiplex PCR. The sample contains under 95,000 clones, about nine tenths of which appear only once. This clone came up once. The CDR3 spans 17 residues. In germline, CDR1 is LGHDT, CDR2 YNNKEL (reference sequence). V dropped 6 bases and J dropped 5; count of bases not matched to a gene: 12. The chain carries TRBV3-1 (or the pseudogene TRBV3-2) and TRBJ2-1, with 11 bases fitting TRBD2. The specimen sequenced was peripheral blood. The sequence came from a man aged 45-65 years with COVID-19, enrolled during active disease. The CDR3 here is CASRPTYGTSGDNEQFF. For the CDR3, the DNA is TGTGCCAGCAGACCCACTTACGGGACTAGCGGAGACAATGAGCAGTTCTTC.